The 12 T cell receptor beta chains reported below all come from one sample, sequenced in a study of beta chain features in type 1 diabetes. Study-level findings and limits: Shortening that was moderate but significant affected the TCRB CDR3s of Type 1 diabetes patients in all four CD4+ subsets.

Expressed TCRB transcripts were sequenced after all isolated RNA was converted to cDNA. Clones were sequenced by immunoSEQ multiplex PCR, and TCRdb holds only the in-frame ones, with some missing. Among a few hundred thousand clones listed, approximately 15% were seen once. Their specific antigens are unknown. Input material: naive CD4+ T cells from blood. The receptors come from a man aged 25 to 45 with type 1 diabetes.

The sample holds a few counts of this clone. V and J are TRBV5-1 and TRBJ2-5; tentative D call: TRBD2 (5 bases). CDR3 length equals 15 residues. Germline loops: CDR1 SGHRS, CDR2 YFSETQ. The V end lost 0 bases, the J end lost 2 bases, and 11 bases lay between the germline ends. The CDR3 here is CASSLDAGRQETQYF. CDR3 nucleotide sequence: TGCGCCAGCAGCTTGGATGCGGGCCGGCAAGAGACCCAGTACTTC.

The rearrangement links TRBV2 to TRBJ2-7; D perhaps matches TRBD1 (5 bases). Germline V CDR1 and CDR2: SNHLY, FYNNEI. The CDR3 totals 17 residues. The ends were cut back, 0 bases at V and 4 bases at J, with 19 bases in the middle. CDR3 loop: CASSEAWRQPRAYEQYF. Here the CDR3 DNA reads TGTGCCAGCAGTGAAGCTTGGAGACAGCCTAGGGCTTACGAGCAGTACTTC.

The chain combines TRBV5-1 with TRBJ2-7; maybe TRBD1 (6 bases). This CDR3 has 14 amino acids. Germline-derived CDR1 and CDR2 are SGHRS and YFSETQ. The ends were cut back, 4 bases at V and 1 base at J, with 12 bases in the middle. CDR3 nucleotides: TGCGCCAGCAGCGGGCAAGGGGGATCCTACGAGCAGTACTTC. Protein: CASSGQGGSYEQYF.

V and J are TRBV10-3 and TRBJ2-2; the match to TRBD2 covers 7 bases. CDR1 and CDR2 from the germline V gene are ENHRY and SYGVKD. Trimming took 0 bases from V and 5 from J; bases not matched to a gene: 9. The CDR3 spans 17 residues. The CDR3 region has the DNA TGTGCCATCAGTGAGTCGACTAGCCCTACTCGAACCGGGGAGCTGTTTTTT. Translating gives CAISESTSPTRTGELFF.

The V and J genes are TRBV5-1 and TRBJ2-7, with a weak D call TRBD1 (5 bases). CDR1 is SGHRS and CDR2 is YFSETQ in the germline V gene. The CDR3 runs 14 residues. Trimming took off 4 bases at V and 2 bases at J, with 13 bases between the two ends. CDR3 DNA: TGCGCCAGCAGCACCCCAGGGATCACCTACGAGCAGTACTTC. This translates into CASSTPGITYEQYF.

This clone was detected only a few times. The chain has TRBV7-2 and TRBJ2-5, with TRBD2 as a possible D gene (6 bases). Trimming took off 5 bases at V and 9 bases at J, with 19 bases between the two ends. CDR3 length equals 14 residues. Germline CDR1 and CDR2: SGHTA and FQGNSA. This CDR3 reads CASSPGRGPGAQYF. CDR3 coding DNA: TGTGCCAGCAGCCCGGGGCGCGGCCCGGGAGCCCAGTACTTC.

This clone was picked up a small number of times. This sequence joins TRBV5-1 and TRBJ2-3, with 9 bases matching TRBD2. Germline loops: CDR1 SGHRS, CDR2 YFSETQ. There are 15 residues in the CDR3. Unmatched junction bases numbered 11, after V lost 6 bases and J lost 6 bases. This CDR3 reads CASKTSGVQADTQYF. CDR3 DNA: TGCGCCAGCAAGACTAGCGGAGTGCAAGCGGATACGCAGTATTTT.

A note on this clone: A read error may account for a junction end that differs from germline. The rearrangement uses TRBV7-9 and TRBJ2-7; 12 bases align to TRBD2. The CDR3 contains 14 residues. The germline V gene encodes CDR1 SEHNR and CDR2 FQNEAQ (reference sequence). The CDR3 sequence: CASSLAGGIYEQYF. The CDR3 DNA sequence: TGTGCCAGCAGCCTAGCGGGAGGGATCTACGAGCAGTACTTC.

In its sample, this clone was seen a few times. The rearrangement uses TRBV18 and TRBJ1-1, with TRBD1 matching 9 bases. Germline loops: CDR1 KGHSH, CDR2 LQKENI. The CDR3 has 13 amino acids. Losses at the gene ends were 6 bases for V and 2 bases for J; bases not matched to a gene: 1. CDR3: CASSGQGNTEAFF. For the CDR3, the DNA is TGTGCCAGCTCGGGACAGGGCAACACTGAAGCTTTCTTT.

The chain combines TRBV19 with TRBJ2-5, with 10 bases identical to TRBD1. Looked up from germline, CDR1 is LNHDA and CDR2 is SQIVND (reference sequence). This CDR3 spans 15 amino acids. Trimming cost V 5 bases and J 5 bases; bases outside gene matches: 8. CDR3 sequence: CASSPTTGGRETQYF. The CDR3 DNA reads TGTGCCAGTAGTCCTACGACAGGGGGCCGGGAGACCCAGTACTTC.

This clone has only a few counts. V and J are TRBV6-6 and TRBJ2-7, with no clear D. Germline V lookup: CDR1 MNHNY, CDR2 SVGAGI (reference sequence). The CDR3 is made up of 13 amino acids. The V end lost 8 bases, the J end lost 4 bases, and 15 bases lay between the germline ends. The CDR3 coding sequence is TGTGCCAGCTCTGGCAGTCTGGTATACGAGCAGTACTTC. This translates into CASSGSLVYEQYF.

A few counts support this clone. The chain uses TRBV6-1 and TRBJ2-7; D gene uncertain. Germline V gives CDR1 MNHNS, CDR2 SASEGT. V was shortened by 7 bases and J by 0 bases, with 13 bases between the two germline ends. The CDR3 length is 14 residues. DNA of the CDR3: TGTGCCAGCACGGTTAGAGACAACTCCTACGAGCAGTACTTC. Its protein is CASTVRDNSYEQYF.